This T cell receptor beta chain was obtained from a study of blood T cell repertoires in COVID-19. Individuals aged about 18 to 90 years were recruited from about two dozen US areas. Participants reported their clinical history, and cohort assignment relied on those reports. Sequencing was performed with immunoSEQ multiplex PCR; in TCRdb, only in-frame clones are kept and a portion is missing. The table shows 250,000 to 300,000 clones, with about nine tenths occurring only once. Unmatched junction bases numbered 2, after V lost 0 bases and J lost 1 base. Germline loops: CDR1 SGHAT, CDR2 FQNNGV. The CDR3 consists of 15 residues.

The gene calls are TRBV11-2 and TRBJ2-7; 8 positions match TRBD1. This receptor was taken from a man between 18 and 29 years old who had recovered from COVID-19. The source material was PBMCs or T cells enriched from blood (not recorded which). The DNA of the CDR3 is TGTGCCAGCAGCTTAGAACAGGGGGTATCCTACGAGCAGTACTTC. Translation gives CASSLEQGVSYEQYF.